This is a list of T cell receptor beta chains from one sample in a study of T-cell memory formation after mild COVID-19. TCRdb reanalysed the 5' RACE reads using MiXCR and keeps one entry per CDR3 protein. The repertoire has 450,000 to 650,000 distinct CDR3 sequences, about a sixth of them found once; the top ten carry approximately 12%. Sequenced input: PBMCs or a T cell subset sorted from them (not recorded which). The receptors stem from an adult woman who had mild COVID-19 (a few samples of this study predate the infection). Cell type and time point are not known. The CDR3 runs from the conserved cysteine through the conserved F or W. Fields, in order: J gene, V gene, clone size, D gene, CDR3 DNA, CDR3 protein. D genes are given only for firm matches. Rows may omit the clone size; those that give it use once, few, many or a size class.

>TRBJ1-3|TRBV18|-|-
TGTGCCAGCTCACCACTGATAGCCAGCCCAAGCTCTGGAAACACCATATATTTT
CASSPLIASPSSGNTIYF
>TRBJ1-2|TRBV14|few|-
TGTGCCAGCAGCCAAGACGGGGGGTTTAACTATGGCTACACCTTC
CASSQDGGFNYGYTF
>TRBJ1-2|TRBV7-2|few|-
TGTGCCAGCAGCTTCGGCAGGGGAGAGATACTAAACTATGGCTACACCTTC
CASSFGRGEILNYGYTF
>TRBJ2-7|TRBV30|few|-
TGTGCCTGGAGTGTGGTCCCCACCGCCCCCGAGCAGTACTTC
CAWSVVPTAPEQYF
>TRBJ1-2|TRBV12-3/TRBV12-4|-|TRBD1
TGTGCCAGCAGTTTAGCCGGGGACAGCGATGGCTACACCTTC
CASSLAGDSDGYTF
>TRBJ2-1|TRBV24-1|-|TRBD2
TGTGCCACCAGTGCACTAGCGGGAACCTACAATGAGCAGTTCTTC
CATSALAGTYNEQFF
>TRBJ2-1|TRBV11-2|few|-
TGTGCCAGCAGCTGGGGGGATGAGGTCCATGAGCAGTTCTTC
CASSWGDEVHEQFF
>TRBJ2-1|TRBV4-3|-|TRBD2
TGCGCCAGCAGCCAAGATCCAGCGGGAAGGGGTAATGAGCAGTTCTTC
CASSQDPAGRGNEQFF
>TRBJ2-3|TRBV27|-|-
TGTGCCAGCAGGGGGAAAAGCACAGATACGCAGTATTTT
CASRGKSTDTQYF
>TRBJ2-5|TRBV19|few|-
TGTGCCAGTAGTATCTTTTCGGGGGCAGACGCGGAGACCCAGTACTTC
CASSIFSGADAETQYF
>TRBJ2-1|TRBV7-9|many|-
TGTGCCAGCAGCTTGGTAAGCTCCTACAATGAGCAGTTCTTC
CASSLVSSYNEQFF
>TRBJ1-1|TRBV7-9|-|TRBD1
TGTGCCAGCAGCTTATCACGCTCCGGGACAGGGAGGAGTTGGGCTTTCTTT
CASSLSRSGTGRSWAFF
>TRBJ2-2|TRBV7-2|few|-
TGTGCCAGCAGCTTAGTGGCAGGGGCGTCCGGGGAGCTGTTTTTT
CASSLVAGASGELFF
>TRBJ2-3|TRBV6-1|-|-
TGTGCCAGCAGTCGAGCCCCCGGGGTTTCGGCAGATACGCAGTATTTT
CASSRAPGVSADTQYF
>TRBJ2-2|TRBV6-1|few|-
TGTGCCAGCCCTGGTCCCGGGGAGCTGTTTTTT
CASPGPGELFF
>TRBJ2-4|TRBV6-4|many|-
TGTGCCAGCAGTGACTCTGGAGGGAGCAACATTCAGTACTTC
CASSDSGGSNIQYF
>TRBJ2-1|TRBV11-3|-|TRBD2
TGTGCCAGCAGAACTCCCCTAGCGGTTGAGCAGTTCTTC
CASRTPLAVEQFF
>TRBJ1-6|TRBV15|few|TRBD1
TGTGCCACCAGCAGAGACCTGGACAGGGCAAATTCACCCCTCCACTTT
CATSRDLDRANSPLHF
>TRBJ1-4|TRBV11-2|few|-
TGTGCCAGCAGCGGCCAGGGGCAGCCGTATGAAAAACTGTTTTTT
CASSGQGQPYEKLFF
>TRBJ2-7|TRBV29-1|-|TRBD1
TGCAGCGGAGGGACAGGGAAGGGGATCCAGTACTTC
CSGGTGKGIQYF
>TRBJ2-6|TRBV2|few|-
TGTGCCAGCAGTGAGAGGCGGACGCCTGGGGCCAACGTCCTGACTTTC
CASSERRTPGANVLTF
>TRBJ2-3|TRBV7-9|few|TRBD2
TGTGCCAGCAGGTCCCCACTTGGGGTAGCGGGATCTAAAACAGATACGCAGTATTTT
CASRSPLGVAGSKTDTQYF
>TRBJ1-1|TRBV14|once|-
TGTGCCAGCAGCCCGTTGACAGGAATTATGAACACTGAAGCTTTCTTT
CASSPLTGIMNTEAFF
>TRBJ2-7|TRBV4-2|-|TRBD2
TGTGCCAGCAGCCAGACTAGCGGGAGTAGTTCCCCCTACGAGCAGTACTTC
CASSQTSGSSSPYEQYF
>TRBJ2-1|TRBV19|few|TRBD1
TGTGCCAGTACCTGGGACAGGGGATCCTACAATGAGCAGTTCTTC
CASTWDRGSYNEQFF
>TRBJ2-1|TRBV14|few|TRBD2
TGTGCCAGCAGCCAAGTCCTAGCGGGAGGGATCTACAATGAGCAGTTCTTC
CASSQVLAGGIYNEQFF
>TRBJ2-1|TRBV20-1|-|-
TGCAGTGCTAGAGATCGGAGACGGCCGTCGGCGAATGAGCAGTTCTTC
CSARDRRRPSANEQFF
>TRBJ2-5|TRBV12-3/TRBV12-4|few|-
TGTGCCAGCAGCCAGCACGGGGTAGGGGAGACCCAGTACTTC
CASSQHGVGETQYF
>TRBJ2-7|TRBV5-1|few|-
TGCGCCAGCAGCTTGGTTCAGTACTACGAGCAGTACTTC
CASSLVQYYEQYF
>TRBJ2-1|TRBV12-3/TRBV12-4|few|-
TGTGCCAGCAGTTTTGGAGGGCCGAACAATGAGCAGTTCTTC
CASSFGGPNNEQFF
>TRBJ2-7|TRBV4-1|-|-
TGCGCCAGCAGCCAGTTTAGAGAGGGCTACGAGCAGTACTTC
CASSQFREGYEQYF
>TRBJ2-3|TRBV12-3/TRBV12-4|few|TRBD2
TGTGCCAGCAGTTTTCTAGCGGGAGCAGATACGCAGTATTTT
CASSFLAGADTQYF
>TRBJ1-1|TRBV5-1|once|TRBD1
TGCGCCAGCAGCTTGGCCAGAAGACAGGCCAGGGGGACTGAAGCTTTCTTT
CASSLARRQARGTEAFF
>TRBJ2-5|TRBV5-4|-|TRBD2
TGTGCCAGCAGTTCTAGCGGAGTGATCCAAGAGACCCAGTACTTC
CASSSSGVIQETQYF
>TRBJ1-6|TRBV27|-|TRBD1
TGTGCCAGCAGTTTCCAGAGGACAGGGAATTCACCCCTCCACTTT
CASSFQRTGNSPLHF
>TRBJ2-2|TRBV7-2|-|TRBD2
TGTGCCAGCAGCGGACTAGTGGGAGGGAGAGACGGGGAGCTGTTTTTT
CASSGLVGGRDGELFF
>TRBJ2-2|TRBV7-2|-|-
TGTGCCAGCAGTTTCGGCGCTCAACAGAGGACCGGGGAGCTGTTTTTT
CASSFGAQQRTGELFF
>TRBJ2-2|TRBV5-1|few|TRBD1
TGCGCCAGCAGCCGCGGAACAGGGGACGGGGAGCTGTTTTTT
CASSRGTGDGELFF
>TRBJ2-6|TRBV5-5|few|TRBD2
TGTGCCAGCAGCCTCGGACTAGCGGGGGCCCGAACTGGGGCCAACGTCCTGACTTTC
CASSLGLAGARTGANVLTF
>TRBJ2-3|TRBV24-1|-|-
TGTGCCACCATGGGGACAAACACAGATACGCAGTATTTT
CATMGTNTDTQYF
>TRBJ2-7|TRBV5-1|many|TRBD2
TGCGCCAGCAGCTTCCCCGAGGGAGGGTCGGACGAGCAGTACTTC
CASSFPEGGSDEQYF
>TRBJ1-2|TRBV24-1|-|TRBD1
TGTGCCACCAGTGACTCTAATCCGGGACAGGGGAACTATGGCTACACCTTC
CATSDSNPGQGNYGYTF
>TRBJ1-2|TRBV5-1|few|-
TGCGCCAGCAGCTTGAACGCCGTAGGACTTGGCTACACCTTC
CASSLNAVGLGYTF
>TRBJ1-2|TRBV4-1|-|-
TGCGCCAGCAGCCAAGAGGCTTATGGCTACACCTTC
CASSQEAYGYTF
>TRBJ2-7|TRBV24-1|-|TRBD1
TGTGCCACTAATTCAGGGGGACGAATCGGCGACGAGCAGTACTTC
CATNSGGRIGDEQYF
>TRBJ2-3|TRBV4-2|few|TRBD2
TGTGCCAGCAGCCAGAGACTAGCATCAGATACGCAGTATTTT
CASSQRLASDTQYF
>TRBJ2-1|TRBV5-1|-|-
TGCGCCAGCAGCCAAGCCCCGGTAAGGGGCCGGAGCTCCTACAATGAGCAGTTCTTC
CASSQAPVRGRSSYNEQFF